The rows below give T cell receptor beta chains drawn from one sample of a study of cytomegalovirus exposure and HLA in healthy donors. The data were produced by immunoSEQ multiplex PCR, yet TCRdb's version contains in-frame clones alone and is incomplete. The table includes some 70,000 clones, almost 85% detected once. Material: PBMCs. Source of these receptors: a man in his late teens or twenties in good health and CMV-seronegative. Each CDR3 is given with its conserved first and last residue. Fields, in order: clone size, D gene, V gene, J gene, CDR3 protein, CDR3 DNA. D genes are given only for firm matches. The size of a clone is reported for some rows only, either as once, few or many, or as a class for expanded clones.

abundance: NA
d_gene: TRBD2
v_gene: TRBV5-4
j_gene: TRBJ2-3
CDR3aa: CASSRGLAGVTDTQYF
CDR3nt: TGTGCCAGCAGCCGGGGACTAGCGGGGGTCACAGATACGCAGTATTTT

abundance: NA
d_gene: NA
v_gene: TRBV5-5
j_gene: TRBJ1-5
CDR3aa: CASSLGQSSNQPQHF
CDR3nt: TGTGCCAGCAGCTTGGGACAGTCTAGCAATCAGCCCCAGCATTTT

abundance: NA
d_gene: NA
v_gene: TRBV29-1
j_gene: TRBJ1-2
CDR3aa: CSASTANYGYTF
CDR3nt: TGCAGCGCCTCGACAGCTAACTATGGCTACACCTTC

abundance: NA
d_gene: TRBD1
v_gene: TRBV7-2
j_gene: TRBJ1-1
CDR3aa: CASSLWTGRNTEAFF
CDR3nt: TGTGCCAGCAGCTTATGGACAGGGCGGAACACTGAAGCTTTCTTT

abundance: few
d_gene: TRBD2
v_gene: TRBV27
j_gene: TRBJ2-2
CDR3aa: CASSLRRGAGELFF
CDR3nt: TGTGCCAGCAGTTTAAGGCGGGGGGCCGGGGAGCTGTTTTTT

abundance: once
d_gene: NA
v_gene: TRBV19
j_gene: TRBJ1-2
CDR3aa: CASSIEDSWNGYTF
CDR3nt: TGTGCCAGTAGTATAGAAGACAGTTGGAATGGCTACACCTTC

abundance: NA
d_gene: NA
v_gene: TRBV19
j_gene: TRBJ1-1
CDR3aa: CASSSTVNTEAFF
CDR3nt: TGTGCCAGTAGTAGCACAGTGAACACTGAAGCTTTCTTT

abundance: NA
d_gene: NA
v_gene: TRBV6-4
j_gene: TRBJ2-1
CDR3aa: CASSEDTYNEQFF
CDR3nt: TGTGCCAGCAGTGAGGACACCTACAATGAGCAGTTCTTC

abundance: once
d_gene: TRBD2
v_gene: TRBV18
j_gene: TRBJ2-7
CDR3aa: CASSLQAGGPNEQYF
CDR3nt: TGTGCCAGCTCATTACAAGCGGGGGGGCCCAACGAGCAGTACTTC

abundance: NA
d_gene: TRBD1
v_gene: TRBV19
j_gene: TRBJ1-2
CDR3aa: CASSIEIGTVDPNYGYTF
CDR3nt: TGTGCCAGTAGTATAGAGATTGGGACAGTCGACCCTAACTATGGCTACACCTTC

abundance: NA
d_gene: TRBD1
v_gene: TRBV6-4
j_gene: TRBJ2-6
CDR3aa: CASRQSGTGGSGANVLTF
CDR3nt: TGTGCCAGCAGACAGTCCGGGACAGGGGGTTCTGGGGCCAACGTCCTGACTTTC

abundance: NA
d_gene: TRBD1
v_gene: TRBV10-2
j_gene: TRBJ2-2
CDR3aa: CASSEFLWDRNTGELFF
CDR3nt: TGCGCCAGCAGTGAATTTCTCTGGGACAGGAACACCGGGGAGCTGTTTTTT

abundance: once
d_gene: NA
v_gene: TRBV7-2
j_gene: TRBJ2-7
CDR3aa: CASSLAYLEQYF
CDR3nt: TGTGCCAGCAGCTTAGCCTATCTCGAGCAGTACTTC

abundance: NA
d_gene: TRBD1
v_gene: TRBV6-5
j_gene: TRBJ1-4
CDR3aa: CASRKPGQGGKLFF
CDR3nt: TGTGCCAGCAGGAAGCCCGGACAGGGCGGAAAACTGTTTTTT

abundance: NA
d_gene: NA
v_gene: TRBV5-5
j_gene: TRBJ1-1
CDR3aa: CASSLGPTTEAFF
CDR3nt: TGTGCCAGCAGCTTGGGGCCCACCACTGAAGCTTTCTTT

abundance: NA
d_gene: NA
v_gene: TRBV5-1
j_gene: TRBJ1-1
CDR3aa: CASSLNRERNTEAFF
CDR3nt: TGCGCCAGCAGCCTAAACAGGGAGAGGAACACTGAAGCTTTCTTT

abundance: NA
d_gene: TRBD1
v_gene: TRBV7-9
j_gene: TRBJ1-1
CDR3aa: CASSPGTVGTEAFF
CDR3nt: TGTGCCAGCAGCCCAGGGACAGTTGGCACTGAAGCTTTCTTT

abundance: NA
d_gene: TRBD2
v_gene: TRBV11-3
j_gene: TRBJ2-7
CDR3aa: CASSSLTSGYEQYF
CDR3nt: TGTGCCAGCAGCTCCCTGACTAGCGGTTACGAGCAGTACTTC

abundance: NA
d_gene: NA
v_gene: TRBV7-9
j_gene: TRBJ2-5
CDR3aa: CASSLGLRDNKVETQYF
CDR3nt: TGTGCCAGCAGCTTAGGTCTGCGAGACAACAAAGTAGAGACCCAGTACTTC

abundance: NA
d_gene: TRBD1
v_gene: TRBV6-1
j_gene: TRBJ1-5
CDR3aa: CASSGTGGSNQPQHF
CDR3nt: TGTGCCAGCAGCGGGACAGGGGGGTCCAATCAGCCCCAGCATTTT

abundance: NA
d_gene: NA
v_gene: TRBV7-9
j_gene: TRBJ2-7
CDR3aa: CASSLDRDMDEQYF
CDR3nt: TGTGCCAGCAGCTTAGACCGGGACATGGACGAGCAGTACTTC

abundance: NA
d_gene: TRBD2
v_gene: TRBV25-1
j_gene: TRBJ2-1
CDR3aa: CASSEGLAGLYNEQFF
CDR3nt: TGTGCCAGCAGTGAGGGACTAGCGGGACTATACAATGAGCAGTTCTTC

abundance: NA
d_gene: NA
v_gene: TRBV6-6
j_gene: TRBJ1-2
CDR3aa: CANYWPGYGYTF
CDR3nt: TGTGCCAACTACTGGCCGGGCTATGGCTACACCTTC

abundance: few
d_gene: NA
v_gene: TRBV6-6
j_gene: TRBJ2-6
CDR3aa: CASTEGGSGANVLTF
CDR3nt: TGTGCCAGCACCGAGGGAGGCTCTGGGGCCAACGTCCTGACTTTC

abundance: NA
d_gene: TRBD1
v_gene: TRBV9
j_gene: TRBJ1-1
CDR3aa: CASSVDRGYTEAFF
CDR3nt: TGTGCCAGCAGCGTCGACAGGGGGTACACTGAAGCTTTCTTT

abundance: NA
d_gene: NA
v_gene: TRBV7-3
j_gene: TRBJ2-1
CDR3aa: CASSFSGSSEQFF
CDR3nt: TGTGCCAGCAGCTTCTCCGGGTCCAGTGAGCAGTTCTTC

abundance: NA
d_gene: TRBD1
v_gene: TRBV28
j_gene: TRBJ2-1
CDR3aa: CAIGQGAYNEQFF
CDR3nt: TGTGCCATAGGACAGGGGGCCTACAATGAGCAGTTCTTC

abundance: once
d_gene: TRBD2
v_gene: TRBV28
j_gene: TRBJ2-1
CDR3aa: CASSVTRGGSGEQFF
CDR3nt: TGTGCCAGTTCAGTTACCCGGGGGGGTTCAGGTGAGCAGTTCTTC

abundance: NA
d_gene: TRBD1
v_gene: TRBV5-4
j_gene: TRBJ1-1
CDR3aa: CASSYPGGSNTEAFF
CDR3nt: TGTGCCAGCAGCTACCCAGGGGGGTCGAACACTGAAGCTTTCTTT

abundance: NA
d_gene: TRBD2
v_gene: TRBV9
j_gene: TRBJ2-3
CDR3aa: CASSVGTSGTGDTQYF
CDR3nt: TGTGCCAGCAGCGTAGGGACTAGCGGGACGGGGGATACGCAGTATTTT

abundance: NA
d_gene: NA
v_gene: TRBV30
j_gene: TRBJ1-6
CDR3aa: CAWTRGRGSPLHF
CDR3nt: TGTGCCTGGACGAGGGGCAGGGGATCACCCCTCCACTTT

abundance: NA
d_gene: TRBD1
v_gene: TRBV6-4
j_gene: TRBJ2-3
CDR3aa: CASSDGQGGTDTQYF
CDR3nt: TGTGCCAGCAGTGACGGACAGGGTGGGACAGATACGCAGTATTTT

abundance: NA
d_gene: TRBD2
v_gene: TRBV5-1
j_gene: TRBJ2-1
CDR3aa: CASSARTSGGNEQFF
CDR3nt: TGCGCCAGCAGCGCGCGGACTAGCGGGGGCAATGAGCAGTTCTTC

abundance: NA
d_gene: TRBD1
v_gene: TRBV9
j_gene: TRBJ2-2
CDR3aa: CASSPDRAVPGELFF
CDR3nt: TGTGCCAGCAGCCCAGACAGGGCTGTCCCCGGGGAGCTGTTTTTT

abundance: NA
d_gene: TRBD1
v_gene: TRBV14
j_gene: TRBJ2-3
CDR3aa: CASSLQGSGASTDTQYF
CDR3nt: TGTGCCAGCAGTTTACAGGGGAGCGGCGCGAGCACAGATACGCAGTATTTT

abundance: NA
d_gene: TRBD2
v_gene: TRBV7-6
j_gene: TRBJ2-3
CDR3aa: CASSLLAGGGADTQYF
CDR3nt: TGTGCCAGCAGCTTACTGGCGGGGGGCGGGGCAGATACGCAGTATTTT

abundance: NA
d_gene: NA
v_gene: TRBV6-6
j_gene: TRBJ1-6
CDR3aa: CASNPGGGSYNSPLHF
CDR3nt: TGTGCCAGCAACCCTGGGGGGGGTTCCTATAATTCACCCCTCCACTTT

abundance: NA
d_gene: NA
v_gene: TRBV6-5
j_gene: TRBJ2-3
CDR3aa: CASSQGDTQYF
CDR3nt: TGTGCCAGCAGTCAGGGAGATACGCAGTATTTT

abundance: NA
d_gene: NA
v_gene: TRBV9
j_gene: TRBJ1-6
CDR3aa: CARRVEGDSPLHF
CDR3nt: TGTGCCAGAAGAGTAGAGGGGGATTCACCCCTCCACTTT

abundance: NA
d_gene: TRBD1
v_gene: TRBV5-4
j_gene: TRBJ2-3
CDR3aa: CASSFWDREDTQYF
CDR3nt: TGTGCCAGCAGCTTCTGGGACAGAGAAGATACGCAGTATTTT

abundance: once
d_gene: NA
v_gene: TRBV10-3
j_gene: TRBJ2-7
CDR3aa: CAIRDGAYEQYF
CDR3nt: TGTGCCATCAGGGACGGGGCCTACGAGCAGTACTTC

abundance: NA
d_gene: NA
v_gene: TRBV28
j_gene: TRBJ1-2
CDR3aa: CASSGLGYTF
CDR3nt: TGTGCCAGTTCAGGGTTAGGCTACACCTTC

abundance: NA
d_gene: NA
v_gene: TRBV7-2
j_gene: TRBJ2-1
CDR3aa: CASSLAGRGGRNEQFF
CDR3nt: TGTGCCAGCAGCTTAGCCGGAAGGGGCGGCAGAAATGAGCAGTTCTTC

abundance: NA
d_gene: NA
v_gene: TRBV28
j_gene: TRBJ1-5
CDR3aa: CASSYTGPGQPQHF
CDR3nt: TGTGCCAGCAGCTATACAGGGCCGGGGCAGCCCCAGCATTTT

abundance: NA
d_gene: TRBD1
v_gene: TRBV11-2
j_gene: TRBJ2-5
CDR3aa: CASSLGDRGLGETQYF
CDR3nt: TGTGCCAGCAGCTTAGGGGACAGGGGTTTGGGAGAGACCCAGTACTTC

abundance: NA
d_gene: NA
v_gene: TRBV11-2
j_gene: TRBJ2-4
CDR3aa: CASSSQGMGGNIQYF
CDR3nt: TGTGCCAGCAGCTCGCAGGGGATGGGAGGGAACATTCAGTACTTC

abundance: NA
d_gene: NA
v_gene: TRBV28
j_gene: TRBJ1-2
CDR3aa: CASSFTGLKVRGYTF
CDR3nt: TGTGCCAGCAGTTTCACAGGGTTGAAGGTGAGGGGCTACACCTTC

abundance: NA
d_gene: TRBD1
v_gene: TRBV29-1
j_gene: TRBJ2-2
CDR3aa: CSVEPAGGVSGELFF
CDR3nt: TGCAGCGTTGAACCGGCAGGGGGAGTCTCCGGGGAGCTGTTTTTT

abundance: NA
d_gene: TRBD1
v_gene: TRBV6-1
j_gene: TRBJ1-2
CDR3aa: CASGLDRGYGYTF
CDR3nt: TGTGCCAGCGGGCTTGACAGGGGCTATGGCTACACCTTC

abundance: NA
d_gene: NA
v_gene: TRBV7-8
j_gene: TRBJ1-2
CDR3aa: CASSLAGVGYTF
CDR3nt: TGTGCCAGCAGCTTAGCAGGGGTTGGCTACACCTTC

abundance: NA
d_gene: TRBD1
v_gene: TRBV10-2
j_gene: TRBJ1-2
CDR3aa: CASSDSLGQGYGYTF
CDR3nt: TGCGCCAGCAGTGATTCCTTGGGACAGGGGTATGGCTACACCTTC

abundance: NA
d_gene: TRBD2
v_gene: TRBV6-4
j_gene: TRBJ2-3
CDR3aa: CASSSSGGAPDTQYF
CDR3nt: TGTGCCAGCAGTTCTAGCGGGGGGGCTCCAGATACGCAGTATTTT

abundance: NA
d_gene: TRBD1
v_gene: TRBV5-1
j_gene: TRBJ1-1
CDR3aa: CASRSGTGVDTEAFF
CDR3nt: TGCGCCAGCAGATCGGGCACAGGGGTGGACACTGAAGCTTTCTTT